Shown below are 15 T cell receptor beta chains from a single sample sequenced in a study of Graves' ophthalmopathy and Graves' hyperthyroidism. Researchers took RNA transcripts and amplified TCR beta CDR3 regions from them. First-round RT-PCR with HTBI primers preceded a second-round multiplex PCR. TCRdb analysed the multiplex PCR reads with MiXCR anew, one entry per CDR3 protein. In the table there are 400,000 or so distinct CDR3 sequences, about 16% of which are singletons. Sequencing was carried out using peripheral blood. The receptors here all came from a young woman with stable Graves' hyperthyroidism.

This clonotype was counted ten times or more. The chain employs TRBV6-4 and TRBJ1-1; TRBD1 matches at 10 bases. Germline CDR1 reads MRHNA; CDR2 reads SNTAGT. V shed 2 bases and J 0 bases; nucleotides not matched to a gene: 15. This CDR3 spans 20 amino acids. This CDR3 is CASSDVSLGTGVYMNTEAFF. DNA of the CDR3: TGTGCCAGCAGTGACGTCTCGTTGGGGACAGGGGTATACATGAACACTGAAGCTTTCTTT.

The chain carries TRBV6-2 or TRBV6-3 and TRBJ2-5; TRBD2 agrees at 8 bases. This CDR3 comprises 15 residues. Losses at the gene ends were 6 bases for V and 1 base for J; bases not matched to a gene: 7. From germline, CDR1 is MNHEY and CDR2 SVGEGT. The CDR3 reads CASRRSGGPQETQYF. The DNA of the CDR3 is TGTGCCAGCAGGAGGAGCGGGGGCCCCCAAGAGACCCAGTACTTC.

This clonotype was found a few times. This chain links TRBV19 with TRBJ1-3; D unclear. CDR1 LNHDA and CDR2 SQIVND come from the germline V gene (reference sequence). The CDR3 length is 13 residues. The DNA for the CDR3 is TGTGCGAGTGCGGGCGTCTCTGGAAACACCATATATTTT. Translation gives CASAGVSGNTIYF.

This clonotype was detected ten times or more. V and J are TRBV13 and TRBJ1-1, with D possibly being TRBD1 (5 bases). This CDR3 has 15 amino acids. The V end lost 3 bases, the J end lost 1 base, and 12 bases lay between the germline ends. The germline V gene has CDR1 PRHDT and CDR2 FYEKMQ (reference sequence). The CDR3 DNA reads TGTGCCAGCAGCTTCGCCGACAGAAGGAACACTGAAGCTTTCTTT. Its translation is CASSFADRRNTEAFF.

This clonotype has ten or more counts. This sequence joins TRBV14 and TRBJ1-2; no clear D. The V end was cut by 0 bases, the J end by 4 bases, with 9 bases between. This CDR3 spans 14 amino acids. The germline V gene has CDR1 SGHDN and CDR2 FVKESK. In DNA form, the CDR3 reads TGTGCCAGCAGCCAAGAACTCAGGCCCTATGGCTACACCTTC. Amino acid sequence: CASSQELRPYGYTF.

This clonotype occurred many times. V usage is TRBV5-1 and J usage is TRBJ2-7, with D possibly TRBD1 on 6 matching bases. CDR3 size: 15 residues. Germline assignment: CDR1 SGHRS and CDR2 YFSETQ. V gave up 0 bases and J gave up 4 bases, with 14 bases separating them. This chain's CDR3 is CASSLGTGFSYEQYF. CDR3 DNA sequence: TGCGCCAGCAGCTTGGGTACAGGGTTCTCGTACGAGCAGTACTTC.

The chain joins TRBV2 to TRBJ1-5; 8 bases are shared with TRBD1. V lost 5 bases, J lost 4 bases, and 7 bases stayed unmatched. The CDR3 covers 15 residues. From germline, CDR1 is SNHLY and CDR2 FYNNEI. The CDR3: CASSLNRGANQPQHF. CDR3 sequence (DNA): TGTGCCAGCAGTCTGAACAGGGGGGCTAATCAGCCCCAGCATTTT.

The sample holds many counts of this clonotype. The V gene is TRBV15, the J gene TRBJ1-6; D is perhaps TRBD1 (6 bases). With 3 bases removed from V and 7 bases from J, the gap between germline ends came to 7 bases. The germline CDR1 and CDR2 sequences are LNHNV and YYDKDF (reference sequence). CDR3 size: 13 residues. The CDR3 sequence is CATSRDSNSPLHF. The DNA for the CDR3 is TGTGCCACCAGCAGGGACAGCAATTCACCCCTCCACTTT.

This clonotype was observed at least ten times. The chain is built from TRBV11-3 and TRBJ2-5, with 8 bases lining up with TRBD1. The germline CDR1 and CDR2 sequences are SGHNT and YENEEA. CDR3 length equals 14 residues. Trimming cost V 4 bases and J 2 bases; bases outside gene matches: 3. CDR3 sequence reads: CASSSRQGQETQYF. For the CDR3, the DNA is TGTGCCAGCAGCTCCCGACAGGGGCAAGAGACCCAGTACTTC.

The sample holds a few counts of this clonotype. The germline gene is not matched at one end of the junction; a read error may be the cause. The gene calls are TRBV9 and TRBJ2-2, with a weak D call TRBD1 (6 bases). Germline V gene lookup returns CDR1 SGDLS and CDR2 YYNGEE. CDR3 length: 14 residues. CDR3: CASRVGGETGELFF. The CDR3 region has the DNA TGTGCCAGCAGAGTAGGGGGAGAGACCGGGGAGCTGTTTTTT.

This clonotype was counted ten times or more. The chain uses TRBV6-5 and TRBJ2-7, with 8 bases identical to TRBD1. The CDR3 extends over 14 amino acids. V gave up 5 bases and J gave up 5 bases; unmatched junction bases: 8. The germline V gene has CDR1 MNHEY and CDR2 SVGAGI. CDR3 DNA: TGTGCCAGCAGTATCGACAGGGGAAGCCACGAGCAGTACTTC. Amino acids: CASSIDRGSHEQYF.

There are many counts of this clonotype. The genes are TRBV7-8 and TRBJ1-2; D unclear. This CDR3 comprises 17 residues. Trimming removed 2 bases at V and 4 bases at J, with 20 bases between. Germline CDR1 reads SGHVS; CDR2 reads FQNEAQ. The CDR3 loop is CASSLPRFENTRYGYTF. The CDR3 nucleotides read TGTGCCAGCAGCTTACCGCGTTTCGAGAATACCCGCTATGGCTACACCTTC.

This clonotype appeared a few times. The rearrangement uses TRBV18 and TRBJ1-3; D might be TRBD1 (6 bases). Germline values: CDR1 KGHSH, CDR2 LQKENI. V was cut by 6 bases and J by 7 bases, with 19 bases left in between. The CDR3 has 15 amino acids. The CDR3 protein is CASSRGTGPVNTIYF. The CDR3, as DNA: TGTGCCAGCTCCCGGGGAACAGGGCCCGTGAACACCATATATTTT.

This clonotype occurred many times. The chain combines TRBV27 with TRBJ1-1, with unresolved D. The CDR3 sequence is 15 residues long. Germline CDR1 is MNHEY and CDR2 is SMNVEV (reference sequence). The V end was cut by 6 bases, the J end by 1 base, with 15 bases between. In nucleotides, the CDR3 is TGTGCCAGCAGATCTAGGGCGGGGAAGAACACTGAAGCTTTCTTT. It encodes CASRSRAGKNTEAFF.

This clonotype was observed a few times. The chain has TRBV5-1 and TRBJ2-5; possible D gene TRBD2, 5 bases. Trimming stripped 4 bases from V and 4 bases from J, with 14 bases between. Germline V gene data show CDR1 as SGHRS and CDR2 as YFSETQ. CDR3 size: 14 residues. The CDR3 spells CASSPGNGGETQYF. As DNA, the CDR3 is TGCGCCAGCAGCCCGGGGAACGGTGGAGAGACCCAGTACTTC.